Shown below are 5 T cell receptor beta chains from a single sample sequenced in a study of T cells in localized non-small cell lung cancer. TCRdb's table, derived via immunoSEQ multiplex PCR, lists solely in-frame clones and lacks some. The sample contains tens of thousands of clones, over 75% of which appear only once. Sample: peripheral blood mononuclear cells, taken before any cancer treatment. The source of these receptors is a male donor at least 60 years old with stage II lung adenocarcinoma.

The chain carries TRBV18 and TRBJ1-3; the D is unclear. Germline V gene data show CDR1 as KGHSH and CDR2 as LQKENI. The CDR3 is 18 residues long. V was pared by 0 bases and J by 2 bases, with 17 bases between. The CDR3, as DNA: TGTGCCAGCTCACCACCGGGTTCAGCCCGGAACGCTGGAAACACCATATATTTT. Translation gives CASSPPGSARNAGNTIYF. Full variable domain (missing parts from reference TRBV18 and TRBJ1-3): NAGVMQNPRHLVRRRGQEARLRCSPMKGHSHVYWYRQLPEEGLKFMVYLQKENIIDESGMPKERFSAEFPKEGPSILRIQQVVRGDSAAYFCASSPPGSARNAGNTIYFGEGSWLTVV.

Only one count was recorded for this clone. The CDR3 nucleotides read TGCGCCAGCAGCTTGGGGCGGGAGGGAAATTACAATGAGCAGTTCTTC. Encoded protein: CASSLGREGNYNEQFF. The rearrangement uses TRBV5-1 and TRBJ2-1; 9 bases fit TRBD2. The CDR3 is made up of 16 amino acids. The V gene's germline CDR1 is SGHRS and CDR2 YFSETQ. After removal of 0 bases from V and 4 bases from J, the junction contained 5 bases not matched to a gene.

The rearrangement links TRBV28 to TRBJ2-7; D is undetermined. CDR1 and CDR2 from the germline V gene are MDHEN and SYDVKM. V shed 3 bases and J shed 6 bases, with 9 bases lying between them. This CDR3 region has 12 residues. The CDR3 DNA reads TGTGCCAGCAGTTTTAGGTCGGGCGAGCAGTACTTC. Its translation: CASSFRSGEQYF.

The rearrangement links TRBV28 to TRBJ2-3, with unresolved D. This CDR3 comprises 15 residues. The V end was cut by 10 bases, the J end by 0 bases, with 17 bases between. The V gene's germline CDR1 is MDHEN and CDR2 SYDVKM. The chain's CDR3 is CATTTDGLSTDTQYF. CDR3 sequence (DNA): TGTGCCACCACCACCGACGGTCTAAGCACAGATACGCAGTATTTT.

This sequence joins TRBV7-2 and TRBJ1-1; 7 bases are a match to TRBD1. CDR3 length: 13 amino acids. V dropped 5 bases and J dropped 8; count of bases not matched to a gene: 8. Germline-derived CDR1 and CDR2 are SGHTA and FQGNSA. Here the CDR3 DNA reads TGTGCCAGCAGCCCAGGACAGGATTTGGAAGCTTTCTTT. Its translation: CASSPGQDLEAFF.